This T cell receptor (beta chain) appears in the sequencing data of a study of blood T cell repertoires in COVID-19. Turning to the study itself: Both acute and convalescent COVID-19 samples were obtained from the United States, Italy and Spain. Nucleic acid was either cDNA or gDNA, and it came from T cells, B-cell-depleted T cells, or PBMCs.

The ends were cut back, 5 bases at V and 2 bases at J, with 10 bases in the middle. Germline V lookup: CDR1 SGHRS, CDR2 YFSETQ. This CDR3 spans 13 amino acids. Per the original methods: Researchers report that nucleated cell counts were estimated from reference gene primer amplification. TCRdb's table, derived via immunoSEQ multiplex PCR, lists solely in-frame clones and lacks some. V, J and clone size derive from that table, while D and trimming were established from the DNA sequence. The repertoire consists of 75,000 to 90,000 clones, with 80% occurring once and the leading ten covering 4% to 6%. Material for sequencing was peripheral blood. The chain carries TRBV5-1 and TRBJ1-2; D perhaps matches TRBD1 (5 bases). The TCR was taken from a woman in her 70s with acute or convalescent COVID-19. CDR3 amino acids: CASSQDTNYGYTF. As DNA, the CDR3 is TGCGCCAGCAGTCAGGACACGAACTATGGCTACACCTTC.